The source of this TCR beta chain is a study of blood T cell repertoires in COVID-19. The assay was immunoSEQ multiplex PCR, and TCRdb's table has in-frame clones only and misses some. The top ten clones hold under 15% of a sample with 60,000 or so clones, more than 80% of them seen once. J was trimmed by 3 bases and V by 9 bases; bases with no gene match: 4. Germline V gives CDR1 MNHEY, CDR2 SVGAGI. The CDR3 runs 13 residues. The rearrangement joins TRBV6-5 to TRBJ2-1; 8 nucleotides line up with TRBD2. The sequence came from a man older than 75 with acute or convalescent COVID-19. Sequencing was carried out using peripheral blood. The CDR3, as DNA: TGTGCCAGTGCCGGGACTAGCTACAATGAGCAGTTCTTC. Its translation: CASAGTSYNEQFF.